This T cell receptor (beta chain) was identified during a study of OX40 agonist ivuxolimab in advanced cancers. The overall study: Patients were dosed with the agonistic anti-OX40 (CD134) antibody ivuxolimab. Three patients, one with hepatocellular carcinoma and two with cutaneous melanoma, responded partially.

Regarding the study as a whole: On average, CD8+ T cells had more expanded clones than CD4+.

The protocol was immunoSEQ multiplex PCR, while the TCRdb copy is restricted to in-frame clones and leaves out a portion. This sample has 50,000 to 85,000 clones, with around 87% found just once. Per germline, CDR1 SGDLS and CDR2 YYNGEE. V trimming: 3 bases; J trimming: 9 bases; junction bases outside the gene matches: 6. CDR3 size: 14 residues. At cycle 4 day 1, cycle 7 day 1, and baseline, blood was sampled. As for this clone: Its specificity is not known.

This material consisted of CD4+ or CD8+ T cells sorted from blood, taken in a trial of the OX40 agonist ivuxolimab. The chain combines TRBV9 with TRBJ2-1; 10 bases fit TRBD2. This TCR was sampled from an adult with an advanced solid tumor such as melanoma, head and neck, liver or kidney cancer. The CDR3 nucleotides are TGTGCCAGCAGCGCTGGGGGACTAGCGATTGAGCAGTTCTTC. Protein: CASSAGGLAIEQFF.